A single sample is the source of the 24 T cell receptor beta chains below, sequenced in a study of CD8 T cells in ankylosing spondylitis. TCRdb reprocessed the 5' RACE reads with MiXCR, giving one entry per CDR3 protein. The sample comprises about 160,000 distinct CDR3 sequences, around 19% of which are singletons, and roughly 7.7% rests with the top ten. Sequenced input: blood, either unsorted or a sorted T cell fraction (not recorded which). Receptors were obtained from a male donor with ankylosing spondylitis or in good health (not recorded which).

This clonotype was observed at least ten times. The rearrangement joins TRBV21-1 to TRBJ2-3; the D call of TRBD2 is as the table states it, not checked on the DNA. TRBV21-1 is a known pseudogene. The CDR3 totals 17 residues. CDR3 protein: CASSTKLGLAGSDTQYF. The CDR3, as DNA: TGTGCCAGCAGCACGAAGCTCGGACTAGCGGGATCGGATACGCAGTATTTT.

Many counts were recorded for this clonotype. The chain uses TRBV20-1 and TRBJ2-1; no clear D gene. The CDR3 runs 14 residues. Trimming took off 6 bases at V and 2 bases at J, with 14 bases between the two ends. Germline CDR1 DFQATT, CDR2 SNEGSKA (reference sequence). The CDR3 DNA sequence: TGCAGTGCCCTCACCCGACGCGCCTACAATGAGCAGTTCTTC. It yields the protein CSALTRRAYNEQFF.

This clonotype came up many times. This chain joins TRBV6-1 and TRBJ2-7, with a weak D call TRBD1 (5 bases). V was trimmed by 6 bases and J by 1 base, leaving 13 bases between them. The CDR3 is made up of 14 amino acids. Germline loops: CDR1 MNHNS, CDR2 SASEGT. The chain's CDR3 is CASRPDSLSYEQYF. CDR3 in DNA: TGTGCCAGCAGACCCGACAGTCTTTCCTACGAGCAGTACTTC.

Only one count was recorded for this clonotype. This may be a read error, as it is one base from a much larger clone. This chain uses TRBV24-1 with TRBJ1-5; no clear D. The germline CDR1 and CDR2 sequences are KGHDR and SFDVKD. There are 15 residues in the CDR3. The CDR3 bases are TGTGCCACCAGTGATGGCCGGCGCCCCAATCAGTCCCAGCATTTT. Residues: CATSDGRRPNQSQHF.

Many counts were recorded for this clonotype. The chain has TRBV9 and TRBJ2-1; weak D call: TRBD2 (6 bases). The CDR3 covers 15 residues. Trimming stripped 0 bases from V and 4 bases from J, with 11 bases between. Germline V gene data show CDR1 as SGDLS and CDR2 as YYNGEE. CDR3 DNA sequence: TGTGCCAGCAGCGTAGTGCCGGGGGAGTACAATGAGCAGTTCTTC. This gives the protein CASSVVPGEYNEQFF.

This clonotype has a handful of counts. The rearrangement joins TRBV29-1 to TRBJ2-1, with 7 bases identical to TRBD2. V lost 4 bases to trimming and J lost 0 bases; unmatched junction nucleotides: 9. The CDR3 is made up of 16 amino acids. Germline-derived CDR1 and CDR2 are SQVTM and ANQGSEA. CDR3 nucleotide sequence: TGCAGCGTTGGTTCGGGGGGAGGCTTCTCCTACAATGAGCAGTTCTTC. Amino acid sequence: CSVGSGGGFSYNEQFF.

This clonotype was counted between two and nine times. The V and J genes are TRBV11-2 and TRBJ2-5; 11 positions agree with TRBD1. Germline V gene sequence: CDR1 SGHAT, CDR2 FQNNGV. V was clipped by 5 bases and J by 5 bases; unmatched bases: 7. The CDR3 contains 15 residues. The CDR3 DNA is TGTGCCAGCAGCCCGGGGACAGGGGGTAGCGAGACCCAGTACTTC. The encoded protein is CASSPGTGGSETQYF.

This clonotype has a handful of counts. The rearrangement joins TRBV28 to TRBJ2-5, with a possible D match to TRBD1 (6 bases). The length of the CDR3 is 15 residues. The V gene's germline CDR1 is MDHEN and CDR2 SYDVKM. The V and J ends lost 3 bases and 1 base respectively, with 12 bases between them. CDR3 protein: CASSFAGTRQETQYF. Written as DNA, the CDR3 is TGTGCCAGCAGTTTCGCCGGGACACGCCAAGAGACCCAGTACTTC.

This clonotype was counted a few times. CDR3 residues: CASRSGTGRSSYNSPLHF. The CDR3, as DNA: TGTGCCAGCCGTTCGGGGACAGGAAGGAGCTCCTATAATTCACCCCTCCACTTT. This sequence joins TRBV12-3 or TRBV12-4 and TRBJ1-6; TRBD1 aligns across 8 bases. Unmatched junction bases numbered 12, after V lost 8 bases and J lost 0 bases. The length of the CDR3 is 18 residues.

The chain recombines TRBV28 with TRBJ2-4; 10 nucleotides align to TRBD2. The CDR3 has 20 residues. The germline V gene encodes CDR1 MDHEN and CDR2 SYDVKM. Trimming took 5 bases from V and 7 from J; bases not matched to a gene: 23. Here the CDR3 reads CASSRKGLASGERDNNIQYF. DNA of the CDR3: TGTGCCAGCAGTCGTAAGGGACTAGCGAGCGGAGAGCGGGATAATAACATTCAGTACTTC. The entire variable domain, with the rest obtained from reference TRBV28 and TRBJ2-4, is as follows: DVKVTQSSRYLVKRTGEKVFLECVQDMDHENMFWYRQDPGLGLRLIYFSYDVKMKEKGDIPEGYSVSREKKERFSLILESASTNQTSMYLCASSRKGLASGERDNNIQYFGAGTRLSVL.

In this sample, this clonotype turned up many times. V usage is TRBV12-3 or TRBV12-4 and J usage is TRBJ1-1, with D unresolved. The length of the CDR3 is 13 residues. V shed 1 base and J shed 4 bases, with 7 bases lying between them. The CDR3 here is CASSLDVVTEAFF. The CDR3 DNA reads TGTGCCAGCAGTTTAGACGTCGTCACTGAAGCTTTCTTT.

This clonotype has at least ten counts. This sequence joins TRBV4-1 and TRBJ2-1, with 11 bases that match TRBD2. The CDR3 covers 14 residues. J gave up 13 bases and V 2 bases, and 7 bases lay outside the gene matches. From germline, CDR1 is MGHRA and CDR2 YSYEKL. This CDR3 reads CASSQTGTSGSQFF. CDR3 in DNA: TGCGCCAGCAGCCAAACCGGGACTAGCGGATCCCAGTTCTTC.

A few counts support this clonotype. The chain links TRBV18 to TRBJ1-1; no clear D. Germline assignment: CDR1 KGHSH and CDR2 LQKENI. This CDR3 has 13 residues. Trimming removed 3 bases at V and 0 bases at J, with 5 bases between. CDR3 in amino acids: CASSPDMNTEAFF. In DNA, the CDR3 is TGTGCCAGCTCACCGGATATGAACACTGAAGCTTTCTTT.

This chain uses TRBV30 with TRBJ2-2; D not certain. With 1 base removed from V and 5 bases from J, the gap between germline ends came to 8 bases. From germline, CDR1 is GTSNPN and CDR2 SVGIG (reference sequence). The CDR3 covers 13 residues. CDR3 amino acids: CAWSGFRTGELFF. The CDR3 coding sequence is TGTGCCTGGAGTGGTTTTCGTACCGGGGAGCTGTTTTTT.

This clonotype has more than one count but fewer than ten. This sequence joins TRBV21-1 and TRBJ2-7; the table's D call, TRBD2, has no DNA check behind it. TRBV21-1 is annotated as a pseudogene. The CDR3 extends over 15 amino acids. CDR3 in DNA: TGTGCCAGTGCTCCCTTTAGCGGGACCACCTACGAGCAGTACTTC. This gives the protein CASAPFSGTTYEQYF.

This chain joins TRBV6-5 and TRBJ1-6, with D tentatively TRBD1 (6 bases). The V gene lost 6 bases and the J gene lost 11 bases, with 11 bases spanning the gap. Per germline, CDR1 MNHEY and CDR2 SVGAGI. The CDR3 sequence is 12 residues long. The CDR3 protein is CASRQGSPPLHF. The DNA of the CDR3 is TGTGCCAGCAGACAGGGTTCGCCACCCCTCCACTTT.

This clonotype was counted only a few times. The chain carries TRBV5-6 and TRBJ2-7, with 8 bases aligning to TRBD1. CDR3 length: 14 residues. Germline V lookup: CDR1 SGHDT, CDR2 YYEEEE. V shed 2 bases and J 2 bases; nucleotides not matched to a gene: 3. CDR3 region: CASSFLQGAYEQYF. The CDR3 DNA is TGTGCCAGCAGCTTCCTACAGGGGGCCTACGAGCAGTACTTC.

This clonotype was seen repeatedly, ten times or more. The gene calls are TRBV5-1 and TRBJ2-1, with no clear D. The germline CDR1 and CDR2 sequences are SGHRS and YFSETQ. This CDR3 has 13 residues. The V gene lost 3 bases and the J gene lost 7 bases, with 11 bases spanning the gap. CDR3: CASSSLAGNEQFF. In DNA form, the CDR3 reads TGCGCCAGCAGCTCGTTGGCAGGTAATGAGCAGTTCTTC.

This clonotype occurred a few times. V and J are TRBV7-8 and TRBJ2-1; D perhaps matches TRBD2 (5 bases). Germline V gene sequence: CDR1 SGHVS, CDR2 FQNEAQ. The CDR3 has 12 amino acids. With 1 base removed from V and 7 bases from J, the gap between germline ends came to 5 bases. The CDR3 spells CASSLGENEQFF. CDR3 in DNA: TGTGCCAGCAGCTTAGGGGAGAATGAGCAGTTCTTC.

At least ten counts were recorded for this clonotype. This rearrangement joins TRBV29-1 to TRBJ2-7, with 13 positions matching TRBD2. CDR3 length: 13 residues. Trimming took 7 bases from V and 5 from J; bases not matched to a gene: 5. Germline V lookup: CDR1 SQVTM, CDR2 ANQGSEA. CDR3 loop: CSGRLAGGNEQYF. DNA for the CDR3: TGCAGCGGCAGACTAGCGGGAGGAAACGAGCAGTACTTC.

In regard to this clonotype: This clone may be a read error of a much larger clone one base away. The V call is TRBV7-2, the J call TRBJ2-7; 7 bases agree with TRBD1. The V segment lost 5 bases and the J segment 3 bases; nucleotides outside the gene matches: 4. Germline CDR1 is SGHTA and CDR2 is FQGNSA. The CDR3 consists of 13 residues. DNA of the CDR3: TGTGCCAGCAGCGCCGGGACAGTCTACGAGCAGTACTTC. It encodes CASSAGTVYEQYF.

This clonotype showed up many times. The chain carries TRBV7-8 and TRBJ2-7; possible D gene TRBD1, 6 bases. CDR3 length equals 16 residues. Germline values: CDR1 SGHVS, CDR2 FQNEAQ. V was clipped by 2 bases and J by 0 bases, with 14 bases between them. The chain's CDR3 is CASSLRQAPASYEQYF. The CDR3 bases are TGTGCCAGCAGCTTAAGACAGGCTCCTGCCTCCTACGAGCAGTACTTC.

The table lists this clonotype with many counts. The chain uses TRBV18 and TRBJ2-7; D is tentatively TRBD1 or TRBD2 (6 bases each). The CDR3 extends over 13 amino acids. Germline V gives CDR1 KGHSH, CDR2 LQKENI. Trimming removed 3 bases from V and 3 bases from J, with 9 bases in between. CDR3 nucleotide sequence: TGTGCCAGCTCACCGAAGGGGGGCTACGAGCAGTACTTC. Translating gives CASSPKGGYEQYF.

The CDR3 region has the DNA TGTGCCAGCTCACCACAGGGATCCTACAATGAGCAGTTCTTC. Translated: CASSPQGSYNEQFF. The chain employs TRBV18 and TRBJ2-1; D is unclear. The V end was cut by 1 base, the J end by 1 base, with 5 bases between. Germline CDR1 reads KGHSH; CDR2 reads LQKENI. This CDR3 region has 14 residues.